A single sample gave rise to the 3 T cell receptor beta chains below, sequenced in a study of shared clonotypes between healthy human individuals (TCRdb year 2020). Library generation was performed with the immunoSEQ multiplex PCR assay. TCRdb stores this immuneACCESS table with in-frame sequences only. Part of the clones is absent; in the studies checked, under half of the shortfall reflects unresolved V genes, and no reason is known for the rest. Recorded for this sample are about 600,000 clones; about 80% of them occurred a single time. More than 10% of the sample is held by the ten biggest clonotypes. Material for sequencing was PBMCs. The origin of the receptors is a woman aged 35 to 49 in good health. Some clones in this sample may be carry-over from other donors' samples.

The CDR3 sequence is CASSRDKNTIYF. In nucleotides, the CDR3 is TGTGCCAGCAGCAGGGACAAGAACACCATATATTTT. The chain joins TRBV6-5 to TRBJ1-3, with D maybe TRBD1 (6 bases). CDR1 is MNHEY and CDR2 is SVGAGI in the germline V gene. The CDR3 sequence is 12 residues long. Trimming pared 6 bases from V and 7 bases from J, leaving 10 bases between.

V and J are TRBV5-4 and TRBJ2-5; 9 bases line up with TRBD1. CDR3 length: 14 residues. The ends lost 3 bases at V and 3 bases at J; junction bases unmatched: 3. Germline V lookup: CDR1 SGHNT, CDR2 YYREEE (reference sequence). The CDR3 protein is CASSWDRVKETQYF. The CDR3 coding sequence is TGTGCCAGCAGCTGGGACAGGGTTAAAGAGACCCAGTACTTC. Variable domain in full (rest from reference TRBV5-4 and TRBJ2-5): ETGVTQSPTHLIKTRGQQVTLRCSSQSGHNTVSWYQQALGQGPQFIFQYYREEENGRGNFPPRFSGLQFPNYSSELNVNALELDDSALYLCASSWDRVKETQYFGPGTRLLVL.

For the CDR3, the DNA is TGTGCCAGCAGTCCACCCGGGACACTCTCTGGAAACACCATATATTTT. It codes for CASSPPGTLSGNTIYF. The V gene is TRBV28, the J gene TRBJ1-3; TRBD1 is a possible D gene (6 bases). Trimming cost V 5 bases and J 0 bases, with 14 bases left between them. The CDR3 spans 16 residues. Germline CDR1 MDHEN, CDR2 SYDVKM.